What follows are 17 T cell receptor beta chains derived from one specimen sequenced in a study of T-cell reconstitution after alpha-beta-depleted transplantation in children. TCRbeta library construction was performed incorporating unique molecular identifiers. Using its own MiXCR run on the PCR reads, TCRdb lists one record per CDR3 protein. Of 350,000 to 400,000 distinct CDR3 sequences listed, about an eighth were seen once; the top ten hold 3.5% to 4.5%. The sequencing used PBMCs, collected from the stem cell graft. The source is a human donor who donated a stem cell graft to a child with Fanconi anemia.

This clonotype was seen ten or more times. CDR3 protein: CASSQAYRGRTEAFF. The CDR3 DNA reads TGCGCCAGCAGCCAAGCTTACAGGGGACGGACTGAAGCTTTCTTT. The chain has TRBV4-1 and TRBJ1-1; 7 bases agree with TRBD1. CDR1 MGHRA and CDR2 YSYEKL come from the germline V gene. This CDR3 has 15 amino acids. J gave up 5 bases and V 1 base, and 7 bases lay outside the gene matches.

This clonotype was counted a few times. The chain carries TRBV11-3 and TRBJ1-1; D is undetermined. CDR1 is SGHNT and CDR2 is YENEEA in the germline V gene. The V end lost 0 bases, the J end lost 6 bases, and 8 bases lay between the germline ends. CDR3 size: 13 residues. This CDR3 is CASSLDSRAEAFF. The CDR3 nucleotides read TGTGCCAGCAGCTTAGATTCTCGGGCTGAAGCTTTCTTT.

The chain links TRBV7-2 to TRBJ2-7; D is unresolved. Germline CDR1 reads SGHTA; CDR2 reads FQGNSA. Trimming removed 1 base from V and 6 bases from J, with 10 bases in between. The CDR3 is 13 residues long. The CDR3 spells CASSLGRNGEQYF. DNA for the CDR3: TGTGCCAGCAGCTTAGGGCGGAACGGCGAGCAGTACTTC.

This clonotype came up a few times. V gene TRBV5-1 combines with J gene TRBJ2-3; 7 nucleotides align to TRBD2. CDR3 length: 14 residues. V lost 1 base, J lost 4 bases, and 3 bases stayed unmatched. Per germline, CDR1 SGHRS and CDR2 YFSETQ. The CDR3 nucleotides read TGCGCCAGCAGCTTGCGGGGGGAATCAGATACGCAGTATTTT. Amino acid sequence: CASSLRGESDTQYF.

The chain couples TRBV6-1 to TRBJ2-2; 10 bases are shared with TRBD2. The CDR3 totals 14 residues. The germline V gene encodes CDR1 MNHNS and CDR2 SASEGT. Germline trimming cut 7 bases from V and 6 bases from J; bases unmatched to any gene: 5. CDR3: CASTLAGGAGELFF. DNA of the CDR3: TGTGCCAGCACCTTAGCGGGGGGAGCCGGGGAGCTGTTTTTT.

This clonotype was detected only a few times. V usage is TRBV20-1 and J usage is TRBJ1-1; D ambiguous. The V end lost 4 bases, the J end lost 4 bases, and 7 bases lay between the germline ends. The germline gives CDR1 DFQATT, CDR2 SNEGSKA (reference sequence). The CDR3 loop spans 11 amino acids. CDR3 sequence: CSAKRGTEAFF. The CDR3 bases are TGCAGTGCTAAACGGGGCACTGAAGCTTTCTTT.

The genes are TRBV5-1 and TRBJ1-4; TRBD1 is a possible D gene (6 bases). The V and J ends lost 6 bases and 0 bases respectively, with 9 bases between them. The CDR3 is made up of 14 amino acids. The germline CDR1 and CDR2 sequences are SGHRS and YFSETQ. The CDR3 loop is CASKQGATNEKLFF. In nucleotides, the CDR3 is TGCGCCAGCAAACAGGGCGCAACTAATGAAAAACTGTTTTTT.

This sequence joins TRBV9 and TRBJ2-2; the D is unclear. Per germline, CDR1 SGDLS and CDR2 YYNGEE. Trimming left V 0 bases short and J 6 bases short, with 6 bases between. CDR3 length: 13 amino acids. CDR3 region: CASSVGEAGELFF. The CDR3 nucleotides read TGTGCCAGCAGCGTAGGTGAAGCCGGGGAGCTGTTTTTT.

In this sample, this clonotype turned up many times. The V call is TRBV28, the J call TRBJ2-3; the D gene is possibly TRBD1 (6 bases). This CDR3 comprises 16 residues. V lost 6 bases and J 4 bases, leaving 20 bases between the germline ends. Germline CDR1 reads MDHEN; CDR2 reads SYDVKM. The CDR3: CASSTMGTGKSDTQYF. The DNA of the CDR3 is TGTGCCAGCAGCACAATGGGAACAGGGAAATCAGATACGCAGTATTTT.

This clonotype came up a few times. This chain connects TRBV5-1 to TRBJ2-2; TRBD1 matches 8 bases. The CDR3 is 13 residues long. Trimming cost V 7 bases and J 5 bases; bases outside gene matches: 4. CDR1 is SGHRS, CDR2 YFSETQ, per germline. The CDR3, as DNA: TGCGCCAGCGGCGGACAGGGAACCGGGGAGCTGTTTTTT. Translation gives CASGGQGTGELFF. Together with reference TRBV5-1 and TRBJ2-2, the CDR3 gives the full variable domain: KAGVTQTPRYLIKTRGQQVTLSCSPISGHRSVSWYQQTPGQGLQFLFEYFSETQRNKGNFPGRFSGRQFSNSRSEMNVSTLELGDSALYLCASGGQGTGELFFGEGSRLTVL.

The rearrangement joins TRBV12-3 or TRBV12-4 to TRBJ2-5, with 12 bases aligning to TRBD1. The CDR3 is 14 amino acids. J gave up 5 bases and V 5 bases, and 3 bases lay outside the gene matches. CDR3 region: CASSVGTGGETQYF. CDR3 coding DNA: TGTGCCAGCAGTGTGGGGACAGGGGGCGAGACCCAGTACTTC.

In this sample, this clonotype turned up a few times. The rearrangement links TRBV7-9 to TRBJ2-3; D unclear. The V gene lost 1 base and the J gene lost 0 bases, with 8 bases spanning the gap. CDR3 length: 15 amino acids. Looked up from germline, CDR1 is SEHNR and CDR2 is FQNEAQ (reference sequence). The CDR3 nucleotides are TGTGCCAGCAGCTTAGGGGTGGAGAGCACAGATACGCAGTATTTT. It codes for CASSLGVESTDTQYF. Combining the CDR3 with reference TRBV7-9 and TRBJ2-3 gives the whole variable domain DTGVSQNPRHKITKRGQNVTFRCDPISEHNRLYWYRQTLGQGPEFLTYFQNEAQLEKSRLLSDRFSAERPKGSFSTLEIQRTEQGDSAMYLCASSLGVESTDTQYFGPGTRLTVL.

The V and J genes are TRBV3-1 and TRBJ1-2; D is uncertain. CDR3 size: 12 residues. The germline V gene encodes CDR1 LGHDT and CDR2 YNNKEL (reference sequence). With 0 bases removed from V and 8 bases from J, the gap between germline ends came to 7 bases. CDR3 bases: TGTGCCAGCAGCCAAGATATGAGGGGCTACACCTTC. It encodes CASSQDMRGYTF.

This chain joins TRBV18 and TRBJ2-7, with D possibly being TRBD1 or TRBD2 (5 bases each). The CDR3 spans 13 residues. Per germline, CDR1 KGHSH and CDR2 LQKENI. Trimming took off 2 bases at V and 10 bases at J, with 15 bases between the two ends. DNA for the CDR3: TGTGCCAGCTCACCAGGGACGGAAGGTTTACAGTACTTC. Amino acids: CASSPGTEGLQYF. Supplemented by reference TRBV18 and TRBJ2-7, the full variable domain reads NAGVMQNPRHLVRRRGQEARLRCSPMKGHSHVYWYRQLPEEGLKFMVYLQKENIIDESGMPKERFSAEFPKEGPSILRIQQVVRGDSAAYFCASSPGTEGLQYFGPGTRLTVT.

This clonotype was observed at least ten times. J is TRBJ2-5 and V is TRBV2, with TRBD1 matching 7 bases. Germline lookup yields CDR1 SNHLY and CDR2 FYNNEI. The CDR3 runs 13 residues. V lost 6 bases, J lost 5 bases, and 6 bases stayed unmatched. CDR3 residues: CASSRQGWETQYF. CDR3 DNA: TGTGCCAGCAGCCGACAGGGCTGGGAGACCCAGTACTTC. Full variable domain (outside the CDR3, taken from reference TRBV2 and TRBJ2-5): EPEVTQTPSHQVTQMGQEVILRCVPISNHLYFYWYRQILGQKVEFLVSFYNNEISEKSEIFDDQFSVERPDGSNFTLKIRSTKLEDSAMYFCASSRQGWETQYFGPGTRLLVL.

This clonotype was detected a few times. The chain is built from TRBV10-2 and TRBJ2-1; no definite D call. This CDR3 has 13 residues. Germline CDR1 reads WSHSY; CDR2 reads SAAADI. V lost 4 bases, J lost 3 bases, and 7 bases lay in between. As DNA, the CDR3 is TGCGCCAGCAGTGTTTGGGGCTACAATGAGCAGTTCTTC. It codes for CASSVWGYNEQFF.

The chain is built from TRBV10-3 and TRBJ2-3; D is undetermined. Looked up from germline, CDR1 is ENHRY and CDR2 is SYGVKD. This CDR3 is built from 13 residues. With 4 bases removed from V and 6 bases from J, the gap between germline ends came to 11 bases. The CDR3 sequence: CAISGPLHDTQYF. CDR3 nucleotide sequence: TGTGCCATCAGTGGGCCCCTACACGATACGCAGTATTTT.